The subject of this entry is one T cell receptor (beta chain). The ends were cut back, 0 bases at V and 3 bases at J, with 5 bases in the middle. Germline V gives CDR1 SGHDN, CDR2 FVKESK. CDR3 length equals 13 residues. Assay: immunoSEQ multiplex PCR; the TCRdb copy retains only in-frame clones and omits some. The table lists about 2 million clones, approximately 95% of them singletons. This sample was taken from a study of shared clonotypes between healthy human individuals. Positively selected for CCR7, the CD45RO-negative cells used as naive CD8 cells excluded terminally differentiated effector memory CD45RA+ cells.

V gene TRBV14 combines with J gene TRBJ1-1, with D uncertain. Sequences were obtained from naive CD8+ T cells sorted from blood. The source of this sequence is a man between 18 and 29 years old in good health. CDR3 bases: TGTGCCAGCAGCCAAGACGGGTACACTGAAGCTTTCTTT. Translated: CASSQDGYTEAFF. The full variable domain, rest sourced from reference TRBV14 and TRBJ1-1, is EAGVTQFPSHSVIEKGQTVTLRCDPISGHDNLYWYRRVMGKEIKFLLHFVKESKQDESGMPNNRFLAERTGGTYSTLKVQPAELEDSGVYFCASSQDGYTEAFFGQGTRLTVV.